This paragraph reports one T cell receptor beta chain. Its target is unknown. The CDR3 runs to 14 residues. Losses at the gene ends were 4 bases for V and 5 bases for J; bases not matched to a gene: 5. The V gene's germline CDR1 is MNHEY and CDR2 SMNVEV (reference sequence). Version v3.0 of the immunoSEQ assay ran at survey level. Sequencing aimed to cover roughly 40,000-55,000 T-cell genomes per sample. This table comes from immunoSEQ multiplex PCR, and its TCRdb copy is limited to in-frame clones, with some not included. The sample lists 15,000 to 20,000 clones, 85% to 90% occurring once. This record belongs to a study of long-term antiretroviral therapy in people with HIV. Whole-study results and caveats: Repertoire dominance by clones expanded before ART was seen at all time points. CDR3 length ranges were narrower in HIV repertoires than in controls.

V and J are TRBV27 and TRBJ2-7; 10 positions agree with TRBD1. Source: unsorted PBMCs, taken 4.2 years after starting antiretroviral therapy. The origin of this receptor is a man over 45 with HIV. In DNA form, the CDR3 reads TGTGCCAGCAGTTCCCGGGACAGGGGCCACGAGCAGTACTTC. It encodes CASSSRDRGHEQYF.